One and the same sample provided the 21 T cell receptor beta chains below, sequenced in a study of T cells in Graves' hyperthyroidism and ophthalmopathy. Researchers amplified the TCR beta CDR3 regions from RNA transcripts. The study used the HTBI primer set for a first-round RT-PCR of the TCR CDR3. TCRdb ran MiXCR on the multiplex PCR reads and lists one entry per CDR3 protein. Of about 600,000 distinct CDR3 sequences listed, more than 12% are singletons. Sequences were obtained from blood. All receptors derive from a woman aged 45-65 years with Graves' ophthalmopathy.

In this sample, this clonotype turned up once. CDR3 residues: CATSRSKQASYGYTF. For the CDR3, the DNA is TGTGCCACCAGCAGATCAAAACAGGCGTCCTATGGCTACACCTTC. The chain links TRBV15 to TRBJ1-2; perhaps TRBD1 as D (5 bases). The CDR3 covers 15 residues. Looked up from germline, CDR1 is LNHNV and CDR2 is YYDKDF (reference sequence). Deletions cut 2 bases from V and 4 bases from J, with 14 bases between.

Note on this clonotype: This may be a read error: a much more frequent sequence differs by one nucleotide. This chain uses TRBV7-3 with TRBJ2-7, with TRBD1 as a possible D gene (5 bases). This CDR3 is 13 amino acids long. Germline-derived CDR1 and CDR2 are SGHTA and FQGTGA. Here the CDR3 DNA reads TGTGCCAGCAGCAAAGACAGAGCCTACGTGCAGTACTTC. It codes for CASSKDRAYVQYF.

This clonotype occurred many times. The V gene is TRBV30, the J gene TRBJ2-7; tentative D call: TRBD1 (6 bases). The CDR3 length is 16 residues. Germline V gives CDR1 GTSNPN, CDR2 SVGIG (reference sequence). V dropped 1 base and J dropped 4 bases, with 20 bases sitting between them. CDR3 nucleotides: TGTGCCTGGAGTGGGGCTCCGGGACATATCTATTACGAGCAGTACTTC. Its protein is CAWSGAPGHIYYEQYF.

This clonotype was seen repeatedly, ten times or more. This chain connects TRBV30 to TRBJ2-2, with 8 bases fitting TRBD2. The CDR3 is 14 residues long. The V gene's germline CDR1 is GTSNPN and CDR2 SVGIG (reference sequence). V lost 2 bases, J lost 5 bases, and 4 bases stayed unmatched. CDR3 nucleotides: TGTGCCTGGAGTAAACCGGGGGGGACCGGGGAGCTGTTTTTT. As protein: CAWSKPGGTGELFF.

The chain carries TRBV12-3 or TRBV12-4 and TRBJ2-1, with 14 bases that match TRBD2. After removal of 3 bases from V and 8 bases from J, the junction contained 6 bases not matched to a gene. The length of the CDR3 is 16 residues. CDR3 sequence: CASSLGTSGRGDEQFF. As DNA, the CDR3 is TGTGCCAGCAGTTTGGGGACTAGCGGGAGAGGGGATGAGCAGTTCTTC.

This clonotype appeared a few times. V gene TRBV7-8 combines with J gene TRBJ2-5, with a possible D match to TRBD1 (8 bases). In germline, CDR1 is SGHVS, CDR2 FQNEAQ. The CDR3 runs to 15 residues. V dropped 3 bases and J dropped 3 bases, with 14 bases sitting between them. CDR3: CASSFQGAGEETQYF. The DNA for the CDR3 is TGTGCCAGCAGCTTCCAGGGGGCGGGAGAAGAGACCCAGTACTTC.

The rearrangement uses TRBV11-2 and TRBJ2-7; possible D gene TRBD1, 5 bases. The CDR3 is 14 amino acids. V gave up 3 bases and J gave up 5 bases, with 14 bases separating them. CDR1 SGHAT and CDR2 FQNNGV come from the germline V gene. CDR3 amino acids: CASSFPSGAHEQYF. The CDR3 bases are TGTGCCAGCAGCTTCCCTAGTGGGGCCCACGAGCAGTACTTC.

At least ten counts were recorded for this clonotype. The J gene is TRBJ2-1, the V gene TRBV14; D unclear. V lost 4 bases and J 8 bases, leaving 9 bases between the germline ends. Germline V gene lookup returns CDR1 SGHDN and CDR2 FVKESK. CDR3 length equals 12 residues. This CDR3 reads CASSPYSHEQFF. The DNA of the CDR3 is TGTGCCAGCAGCCCCTACTCCCATGAGCAGTTCTTC.

The chain couples TRBV6-2 or TRBV6-3 to TRBJ1-5, with D tentatively TRBD1 (5 bases). Germline V gene data show CDR1 as MNHEY and CDR2 as SVGEGT. This CDR3 has 13 residues. V lost 7 bases to trimming and J lost 7 bases, with 14 bases between them. The DNA of the CDR3 is TGTGCCAGCAAAAACGTACAGGCCCAGCCCCAGCATTTT. This translates into CASKNVQAQPQHF.

This clonotype has a handful of counts. DNA of the CDR3: TGTGCCGGCAACGGTCCCGGGGACAAGAATGAAAAACTGTTTTTT. Encoded protein: CAGNGPGDKNEKLFF. The genes are TRBV12-3 or TRBV12-4 and TRBJ1-4, with D perhaps TRBD1 (6 bases). Trimming removed 11 bases at V and 5 bases at J, with 21 bases between. This CDR3 has 15 residues.

In this sample, this clonotype turned up many times. The V gene is TRBV5-1, the J gene TRBJ2-3, with D perhaps matching TRBD1 or TRBD2 (6 bases each). The CDR3 length is 14 residues. Per germline, CDR1 SGHRS and CDR2 YFSETQ. V shed 4 bases and J shed 2 bases, with 11 bases lying between them. The CDR3 spells CASSAGHNTDTQYF. The DNA of the CDR3 is TGCGCCAGCAGCGCGGGACACAACACAGATACGCAGTATTTT.

This clonotype was recorded a few times. The chain carries TRBV15 and TRBJ2-4; no firm D call. Trimming cost V 3 bases and J 0 bases, with 6 bases left between them. CDR1 and CDR2 from the germline V gene are LNHNV and YYDKDF (reference sequence). CDR3 length: 14 amino acids. Here the CDR3 DNA reads TGTGCCACCAGCAGCAGAGTAGCCAAAAACATTCAGTACTTC. It specifies CATSSRVAKNIQYF.

The DNA of the CDR3 is TGTGCCAGCAGTTTATCCCCAGATAGGACGGGTGAGCAGTTCTTC. This gives the protein CASSLSPDRTGEQFF. This chain uses TRBV28 with TRBJ2-1; D uncertain. CDR3 size: 15 residues. Trimming left V 1 base short and J 9 bases short, with 16 bases between. Germline V gene data show CDR1 as MDHEN and CDR2 as SYDVKM.

In this sample, this clonotype turned up many times. The J gene is TRBJ2-1, the V gene TRBV7-2, with 7 bases lining up with TRBD2. The CDR3 has 13 residues. V trimming: 5 bases; J trimming: 8 bases; junction bases outside the gene matches: 6. Germline V gene sequence: CDR1 SGHTA, CDR2 FQGNSA. The DNA for the CDR3 is TGTGCCAGCAGCGATGGACTAGGCGATGAGCAGTTCTTC. It translates to CASSDGLGDEQFF.

This sequence joins TRBV6-4 and TRBJ2-7; 10 positions match TRBD2. The CDR3 is 16 residues long. Germline V lookup: CDR1 MRHNA, CDR2 SNTAGT. Germline trimming cut 8 bases from V and 5 bases from J; bases unmatched to any gene: 15. The CDR3 loop reads CASLPPKREGQDEQYF. As DNA, the CDR3 is TGTGCCAGCCTCCCCCCGAAGCGGGAGGGCCAGGACGAGCAGTACTTC.

This clonotype was seen repeatedly, ten times or more. The chain combines TRBV12-3 or TRBV12-4 with TRBJ1-1; no firm D call. Trimming left V 3 bases short and J 4 bases short, with 6 bases between. This CDR3 has 12 amino acids. The CDR3 bases are TGTGCCAGCAGTTTCTCGGGCACTGAAGCTTTCTTT. This codes for CASSFSGTEAFF.

In this sample, this clonotype turned up many times. This chain links TRBV7-8 with TRBJ2-1; D assignment may be TRBD1 or TRBD2 (5 bases each). The CDR3 is 17 amino acids. In germline, CDR1 is SGHVS, CDR2 FQNEAQ. V gave up 4 bases and J gave up 0 bases, with 16 bases separating them. The CDR3 DNA sequence: TGTGCCAGCAGCTCGCGTACCTCAGGGAGCTCCTACAATGAGCAGTTCTTC. Protein: CASSSRTSGSSYNEQFF. Full variable domain (missing parts from reference TRBV7-8 and TRBJ2-1): GAGVSQSPRYKVAKRGQDVALRCDPISGHVSLFWYQQALGQGPEFLTYFQNEAQLDKSGLPSDRFFAERPEGSVSTLKIQRTQQEDSAVYLCASSSRTSGSSYNEQFFGPGTRLTVL.

This clonotype was detected only a few times. The V call is TRBV20-1, the J call TRBJ2-5; D is possibly TRBD2 (6 bases). CDR1 and CDR2 (germline): DFQATT, SNEGSKA (reference sequence). The CDR3 has 14 amino acids. The V gene lost 3 bases and the J gene lost 4 bases, with 15 bases spanning the gap. The CDR3: CSASIAVGLETQYF. Written as DNA, the CDR3 is TGCAGTGCTAGTATAGCGGTCGGCCTAGAGACCCAGTACTTC.

Ten or more counts support this clonotype. This rearrangement joins TRBV20-1 to TRBJ2-7; D not resolved. This CDR3 comprises 15 residues. CDR1 is DFQATT, CDR2 SNEGSKA, per germline (reference sequence). The V gene lost 2 bases and the J gene lost 2 bases, with 16 bases spanning the gap. CDR3 coding DNA: TGCAGTGCTAGATTAGGAGTTCAGACACCCTACGAGCAGTACTTC. Amino acids: CSARLGVQTPYEQYF.

A few counts support this clonotype. The chain has TRBV20-1 and TRBJ2-1, with 11 bases that match TRBD2. Germline trimming cut 0 bases from V and 9 bases from J; bases unmatched to any gene: 4. CDR3 length: 14 amino acids. Germline values: CDR1 DFQATT, CDR2 SNEGSKA (reference sequence). Written as DNA, the CDR3 is TGCAGTGCTAGAGATAGCGGGAGGGCCTTTGAGCAGTTCTTC. As protein: CSARDSGRAFEQFF.

The chain combines TRBV6-2 or TRBV6-3 with TRBJ2-3, with TRBD1 identical over 12 bases. The germline V gene encodes CDR1 MNHEY and CDR2 SVGEGT. The CDR3 has 18 amino acids. V shed 8 bases, J shed 0 bases, and the junction held 12 bases outside the gene matches. The CDR3 bases are TGTGCCAGCCGCCCCCGGGACAGGGGGCGCGAAAGCACAGATACGCAGTATTTT. It encodes CASRPRDRGRESTDTQYF.